This T cell receptor beta chain was captured by sequencing in a study of Ad26.COV2.S vaccination and SARS-CoV-2 variants. Across the whole study: Each vaccinee took Ad26.COV2.S intramuscularly, once or twice 56 days apart.

Sequenced by immunoSEQ multiplex PCR; TCRdb stores in-frame clones only, minus some. The table shows 200,000 to 250,000 clones, with approximately 87% occurring only once. Treatment meaning: around 19 received Ad26.COV2.S at low or high dose, single or two shots; about 5 received placebo; per-sample allocation not given. The investigators took samples on day 63 after the first vaccine or placebo injection. The CDR3 is made up of 15 amino acids. V lost 1 base to trimming and J lost 2 bases, with 9 bases between them. The germline CDR1 and CDR2 sequences are SGHRS and YFSETQ. V usage is TRBV5-1 and J usage is TRBJ2-2, with D possibly TRBD1 on 5 matching bases. The sequence was obtained from a person aged 18-60 years who received the Ad26.COV2.S COVID-19 vaccine or a placebo. Here the sequenced sample was peripheral blood, taken in a trial of Ad26.COV2.S vaccine versus placebo. CDR3 loop: CASSLSTANTGELFF. The DNA of the CDR3 is TGCGCCAGCAGCTTGTCGACAGCTAACACCGGGGAGCTGTTTTTT.